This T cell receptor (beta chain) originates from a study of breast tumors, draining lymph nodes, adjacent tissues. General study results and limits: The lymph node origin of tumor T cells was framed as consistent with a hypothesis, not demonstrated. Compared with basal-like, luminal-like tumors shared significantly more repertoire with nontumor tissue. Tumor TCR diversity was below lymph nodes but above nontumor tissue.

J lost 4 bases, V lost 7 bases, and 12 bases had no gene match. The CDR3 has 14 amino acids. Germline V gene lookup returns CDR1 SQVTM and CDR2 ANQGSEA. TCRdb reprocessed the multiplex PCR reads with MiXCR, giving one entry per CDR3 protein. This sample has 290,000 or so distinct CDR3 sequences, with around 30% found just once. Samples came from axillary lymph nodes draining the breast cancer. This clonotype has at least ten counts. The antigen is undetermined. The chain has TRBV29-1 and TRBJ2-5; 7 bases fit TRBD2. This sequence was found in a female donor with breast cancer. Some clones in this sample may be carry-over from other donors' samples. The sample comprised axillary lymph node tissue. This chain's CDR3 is CSARTIPGGETQYF. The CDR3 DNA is TGCAGCGCTCGGACGATACCGGGGGGAGAGACCCAGTACTTC. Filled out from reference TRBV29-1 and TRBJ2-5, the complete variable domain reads SAVISQKPSRDICQRGTSLTIQCQVDSQVTMMFWYRQQPGQSLTLIATANQGSEATYESGFVIDKFPISRPNLTFSTLTVSNMSPEDSSIYLCSARTIPGGETQYFGPGTRLLVL.